The 16 T cell receptor beta chains in this list originate from one sample, sequenced in a study of neoadjuvant anti-PD-1 for oral cavity cancer. Regarding time point: after neoadjuvant nivolumab, at surgical resection. Libraries were prepared by immunoSEQ multiplex PCR; TCRdb keeps only in-frame clonotypes and omits some of them. The data contain 8,000 to 10,000 clones, roughly two thirds of them seen just once; the ten biggest clones take up 4.5%. The specimen comprised PBMCs, sampled after nivolumab (anti-PD-1) treatment. These receptors were obtained from a person aged 35-79 years with oral cavity squamous cell carcinoma.

This clone has just a few counts. The chain has TRBV7-9 and TRBJ2-7, with 8 bases matching TRBD1. V gave up 0 bases and J gave up 6 bases; unmatched junction bases: 4. In germline, CDR1 is SEHNR, CDR2 FQNEAQ (reference sequence). This CDR3 has 14 residues. The CDR3 spells CASSLAGQAPEQYF. CDR3 bases: TGTGCCAGCAGCTTAGCGGGACAGGCACCCGAGCAGTACTTC.

The rearrangement links TRBV10-1 to TRBJ1-1; 10 nucleotides align to TRBD1. The germline CDR1 and CDR2 sequences are WNHNN and SYGVQD (reference sequence). The CDR3 totals 14 residues. V lost 4 bases to trimming and J lost 5 bases; unmatched junction nucleotides: 4. The CDR3, as DNA: TGCGCCAGCAGTGTGGACAGGGGGAGGACTGAAGCTTTCTTT. This encodes CASSVDRGRTEAFF.

This clone has a single count. J is TRBJ2-5 and V is TRBV5-4, with TRBD1 as a possible D gene (9 bases). CDR1 is SGHNT, CDR2 YYREEE, per germline (reference sequence). Deletions cut 4 bases from V and 3 bases from J, with 25 bases between. The CDR3 runs to 18 residues. The CDR3 here is CASSLTGGGSGRKETQYF. The CDR3 region has the DNA TGTGCCAGCAGCCTGACAGGGGGAGGGAGCGGGAGAAAAGAGACCCAGTACTTC.

This chain joins TRBV29-1 and TRBJ2-5; perhaps TRBD2 as D (5 bases). The CDR3 loop spans 13 amino acids. V lost 2 bases, J lost 0 bases, and 7 bases lay in between. The germline V gene has CDR1 SQVTM and CDR2 ANQGSEA. The DNA for the CDR3 is TGCAGCGTTGAAACGGGGTACCAAGAGACCCAGTACTTC. Its protein is CSVETGYQETQYF.

The genes are TRBV15 and TRBJ2-7; D gene unclear. V lost 1 base and J 6 bases, leaving 16 bases between the germline ends. CDR3 size: 15 residues. Germline values: CDR1 LNHNV, CDR2 YYDKDF (reference sequence). This CDR3 is CATSRGGDVQSEQYF. For the CDR3, the DNA is TGTGCCACCAGCAGAGGGGGTGATGTCCAGTCCGAGCAGTACTTC.

The rearrangement joins TRBV7-2 to TRBJ2-5; maybe TRBD2 (6 bases). Germline CDR1 is SGHTA and CDR2 is FQGNSA. The CDR3 runs 14 residues. The V gene lost 5 bases and the J gene lost 6 bases, with 16 bases spanning the gap. The CDR3 region is CASSPPPGGKTQYF. CDR3 in DNA: TGTGCCAGCAGCCCGCCCCCAGGAGGGAAGACCCAGTACTTC.

V usage is TRBV6-1 and J usage is TRBJ2-2; D is uncertain. V was shortened by 4 bases and J by 4 bases, with 10 bases between the two germline ends. Germline CDR1 reads MNHNS; CDR2 reads SASEGT. The CDR3 extends over 14 amino acids. CDR3 nucleotide sequence: TGTGCCAGCAGTGGAACCGGGCCCACCGGGGAGCTGTTTTTT. Its protein product is CASSGTGPTGELFF.

J is TRBJ2-2 and V is TRBV14, with D perhaps matching TRBD2 (5 bases). CDR1 SGHDN and CDR2 FVKESK come from the germline V gene. The CDR3 is 20 residues long. Trimming stripped 4 bases from V and 4 bases from J, with 28 bases between. CDR3 residues: CASSRPIGEGGARSTGELFF. The CDR3 DNA sequence: TGTGCCAGCAGCCGCCCGATTGGTGAAGGAGGTGCGAGGAGCACCGGGGAGCTGTTTTTT.

This clone appeared a few times. The chain combines TRBV4-1 with TRBJ2-2, with D perhaps matching TRBD2 (5 bases). The germline CDR1 and CDR2 sequences are MGHRA and YSYEKL. The CDR3 spans 15 residues. Trimming took 1 base from V and 6 from J, leaving 12 bases between them. The CDR3 region is CASSQALRASGELFF. CDR3 coding DNA: TGCGCCAGCAGCCAAGCTTTGAGGGCTTCCGGGGAGCTGTTTTTT.

The V call is TRBV5-1, the J call TRBJ1-1; D might be TRBD1 (5 bases). The ends were cut back, 0 bases at V and 12 bases at J, with 12 bases in the middle. CDR3 length: 12 residues. CDR1 SGHRS and CDR2 YFSETQ come from the germline V gene. The CDR3 is CASSLGQGGTFF. CDR3 in DNA: TGCGCCAGCAGCTTGGGGCAGGGTGGAACTTTCTTT.

The rearrangement uses TRBV7-7 and TRBJ2-5; a possible D gene is TRBD1 (6 bases). The V gene's germline CDR1 is SSHAT and CDR2 FNYEAQ (reference sequence). Trimming removed 5 bases at V and 2 bases at J, with 12 bases between. The CDR3 loop spans 14 amino acids. The CDR3 sequence: CASSPRTAQETQYF. The CDR3 DNA reads as TGTGCCAGCAGCCCCCGGACAGCACAAGAGACCCAGTACTTC.

In this sample, this clone turned up once. This CDR3 is CSVVGYQNTGELFF. CDR3 DNA sequence: TGCAGCGTTGTCGGCTACCAGAACACCGGGGAGCTGTTTTTT. The chain employs TRBV29-1 and TRBJ2-2; no firm D call. The V gene's germline CDR1 is SQVTM and CDR2 ANQGSEA. This CDR3 has 14 amino acids. The V gene lost 4 bases and the J gene lost 1 base, with 10 bases spanning the gap.

In this sample, this clone turned up a few times. The V gene is TRBV6-6, the J gene TRBJ1-1; tentatively, D is TRBD1 (6 bases). V was pared by 2 bases and J by 2 bases, with 15 bases between. The length of the CDR3 is 16 residues. CDR1 and CDR2 from the germline V gene are MNHNY and SVGAGI (reference sequence). The CDR3 bases are TGTGCCAGCAGTTACGGAACGGGACACCTAAACACTGAAGCTTTCTTT. It translates to CASSYGTGHLNTEAFF.

This clone came up once. The CDR3 protein is CASSLGGQDLLVEQFF. The CDR3 DNA sequence: TGTGCCAGCAGTTTAGGGGGACAGGACCTCTTAGTGGAGCAGTTCTTC. The chain recombines TRBV27 with TRBJ2-1, with 8 bases identical to TRBD1. Germline V lookup: CDR1 MNHEY, CDR2 SMNVEV (reference sequence). Unmatched junction bases numbered 13, after V lost 2 bases and J lost 10 bases. CDR3 length: 16 residues.

This clone was detected once. The rearrangement links TRBV6-6 to TRBJ2-2, with TRBD2 matching over 11 bases. V gave up 0 bases and J gave up 6 bases; unmatched junction bases: 3. The germline CDR1 and CDR2 sequences are MNHNY and SVGAGI (reference sequence). The CDR3 sequence is 16 residues long. The CDR3 spells CASSYSTSGNPGELFF. Here the CDR3 DNA reads TGTGCCAGCAGTTACTCGACTAGCGGGAATCCCGGGGAGCTGTTTTTT.

The V and J genes are TRBV14 and TRBJ1-1, with 9 bases fitting TRBD1. The germline V gene has CDR1 SGHDN and CDR2 FVKESK. CDR3 size: 15 residues. V was clipped by 3 bases and J by 9 bases; unmatched bases: 11. CDR3 region: CASSHEQGARSQAFF. CDR3 DNA: TGTGCCAGCAGCCACGAACAGGGGGCCCGGAGTCAAGCTTTCTTT.